One sample yielded the 25 T cell receptor beta chains listed below, sequenced in a study of post-analysis software for immune sequencing data. Study outcomes and limitations: When patients were compared with controls, 4 or 5 TRBV segments were more frequent, TRBV5-6, TRBV5-1 and TRBV20-1 among them.

These receptors are not linked to any known antigen. Built from TCR beta cDNA, the libraries had unique molecular identifiers in them. TCRdb reprocessed the PCR reads via MiXCR and lists one record per CDR3 protein. The sample carries roughly 700,000 distinct CDR3 sequences, roughly 30% recorded once. The sample comprised blood. These receptors originate from a girl aged 10-17 years with multiple sclerosis.

This clonotype was seen at least ten times. The DNA for the CDR3 is TGTGCCAGCAGTTTACGGGCGGGGGCGATCAACACTGAAGCTTTCTTT. Translating gives CASSLRAGAINTEAFF. The chain recombines TRBV12-3 or TRBV12-4 with TRBJ1-1, with D maybe TRBD1 (6 bases). Trimming took off 2 bases at V and 2 bases at J, with 15 bases between the two ends. This CDR3 is built from 16 residues.

This clonotype was seen more than once but under ten times. V and J are TRBV20-1 and TRBJ1-5; 8 bases are shared with TRBD1. This CDR3 is 14 amino acids long. CDR1 is DFQATT, CDR2 SNEGSKA, per germline (reference sequence). Trimming at V came to 6 bases and at J to 4 bases, leaving 8 bases not matched to a gene. CDR3 nucleotide sequence: TGCAGTGCGAGGACAGGGAGGGGTAATCAGCCCCAGCATTTT. Translating gives CSARTGRGNQPQHF.

The chain couples TRBV12-3 or TRBV12-4 to TRBJ1-5; no reliable D call. The CDR3 has 14 residues. Deletions cut 6 bases from V and 3 bases from J, with 12 bases between. Here the CDR3 reads CASSPGPDNQPQHF. The CDR3 bases are TGTGCCAGCAGCCCCGGACCAGACAATCAGCCCCAGCATTTT.

This clonotype was seen only a few times. The chain links TRBV4-1 to TRBJ1-5, with D possibly being TRBD1 (6 bases). This CDR3 comprises 16 residues. The V end lost 3 bases, the J end lost 3 bases, and 15 bases lay between the germline ends. The germline CDR1 and CDR2 sequences are MGHRA and YSYEKL. The CDR3 bases are TGCGCCAGCAGCCAGATGGGGGCTGGGAACAATCAGCCCCAGCATTTT. Translating it yields CASSQMGAGNNQPQHF.

The rearrangement uses TRBV6-1 and TRBJ1-1, with TRBD1 as a possible D gene (5 bases). V shed 3 bases and J shed 7 bases, with 21 bases lying between them. Germline V gene data show CDR1 as MNHNS and CDR2 as SASEGT. The CDR3 is 16 residues long. CDR3 loop: CASSDQGHPGLIEAFF. CDR3 in DNA: TGTGCCAGCAGTGACCAAGGACACCCTGGGTTGATTGAAGCTTTCTTT.

This chain joins TRBV7-2 and TRBJ2-7; 8 bases line up with TRBD1. The ends lost 4 bases at V and 3 bases at J; junction bases unmatched: 8. The CDR3 extends over 15 amino acids. Germline loops: CDR1 SGHTA, CDR2 FQGNSA. The CDR3 nucleotides are TGTACCAGCAGCTCGGCCGGGACAGGCCTCTACGAGCAGTACTTC. Translation: CTSSSAGTGLYEQYF.

A few counts support this clonotype. The gene calls are TRBV2 and TRBJ1-5; D is perhaps TRBD1 (6 bases). The germline V and J ends were trimmed by 6 bases and 0 bases, with 12 bases remaining between them. The CDR3 is made up of 15 amino acids. CDR1 and CDR2 from the germline V gene are SNHLY and FYNNEI. CDR3 in DNA: TGTGCCAGCAGAGGTCAGGGGACTAGCAATCAGCCCCAGCATTTT. This encodes CASRGQGTSNQPQHF.

The rearrangement joins TRBV29-1 to TRBJ2-1; weak D call: TRBD1 (6 bases). Per germline, CDR1 SQVTM and CDR2 ANQGSEA. V was shortened by 7 bases and J by 15 bases, with 25 bases between the two germline ends. The CDR3 is made up of 13 amino acids. The CDR3 loop reads CSAGRRGTAGMFF. In DNA, the CDR3 is TGCAGCGCCGGACGAAGGGGGACGGCAGGGATGTTCTTC.

V and J are TRBV7-8 and TRBJ1-5; 9 nucleotides match TRBD1. The CDR3 is 16 amino acids. J gave up 7 bases and V 4 bases, and 11 bases lay outside the gene matches. Per germline, CDR1 SGHVS and CDR2 FQNEAQ. CDR3 DNA sequence: TGTGCCAGCAGCTCACGGGACAGGGTTCCATGGCAGCCCCAGCATTTT. Amino acid sequence: CASSSRDRVPWQPQHF. Variable domain in full (rest from reference TRBV7-8 and TRBJ1-5): GAGVSQSPRYKVAKRGQDVALRCDPISGHVSLFWYQQALGQGPEFLTYFQNEAQLDKSGLPSDRFFAERPEGSVSTLKIQRTQQEDSAVYLCASSSRDRVPWQPQHFGDGTRLSIL.

The chain couples TRBV7-4 to TRBJ2-2; perhaps TRBD2 as D (6 bases). Germline V gene sequence: CDR1 SGHVT, CDR2 SQSDAQ. The CDR3 covers 17 residues. Trimming removed 5 bases from V and 4 bases from J, with 20 bases in between. The CDR3 DNA reads TGTGCCAGCAGCCACTACTGGGCCTTGCGGGGCACCGGGGAGCTGTTTTTT. This codes for CASSHYWALRGTGELFF.

A remark on this clonotype: The CDR3 end shows no conserved phenylalanine or tryptophan, and so a read error is likely. The V and J genes are TRBV7-2 and TRBJ1-2; D is unresolved. Germline CDR1 and CDR2: SGHTA and FQGNSA. The CDR3 has 15 amino acids. Trimming left V 1 base short and J 7 bases short, with 16 bases between. This CDR3 is CASSLGLPGKGGYTC. Written as DNA, the CDR3 is TGTGCCAGCAGCTTAGGTTTACCGGGAAAGGGTGGCTACACCTGC.

The CDR3 here is CASSPPGGTGKETQYF. The DNA of the CDR3 is TGTGCCAGCAGCCCTCCGGGAGGGACAGGGAAAGAGACCCAGTACTTC. The genes are TRBV7-9 and TRBJ2-5, with D maybe TRBD1 (9 bases). Germline loops: CDR1 SEHNR, CDR2 FQNEAQ (reference sequence). The CDR3 loop spans 16 amino acids. V was cut by 5 bases and J by 3 bases, with 19 bases left in between.

The sample holds a few counts of this clonotype. CDR3 DNA: TGTGCCAGCAAGCTTTCTAGCGACAATGAGCAGTTCTTC. Residues: CASKLSSDNEQFF. The chain carries TRBV6-2 or TRBV6-3 and TRBJ2-1, with D tentatively TRBD2 (6 bases). The CDR3 has 13 amino acids. Trimming removed 7 bases from V and 5 bases from J, with 12 bases in between. Germline CDR1 MNHEY, CDR2 SVGEGT.

The J gene is TRBJ2-7, the V gene TRBV28, with 9 bases that match TRBD1. Germline trimming cut 8 bases from V and 2 bases from J; bases unmatched to any gene: 10. This CDR3 region has 15 residues. CDR1 MDHEN and CDR2 SYDVKM come from the germline V gene. The CDR3, as DNA: TGTGCCAGCTCTTCCCCGGGGGACAGGGCCTACGAGCAGTACTTC. The encoded protein is CASSSPGDRAYEQYF.

Details on this clonotype: A read error may produce the germline difference seen at one junction end. The gene calls are TRBV6-6 and TRBJ2-7; D call uncertain. The CDR3 is 12 amino acids. Germline V lookup: CDR1 MNHNY, CDR2 SVGAGI (reference sequence). The CDR3 nucleotides are TGTGTCAGCATATCAGCCCACTACGAGCAGTACTTC. It is translated as CVSISAHYEQYF.

This clonotype was counted many times. The genes are TRBV12-3 or TRBV12-4 and TRBJ1-2; 11 bases align to TRBD1. CDR3 length equals 14 residues. V was clipped by 5 bases and J by 6 bases; unmatched bases: 5. The CDR3 loop reads CASSQDRGRDGYTF. Written as DNA, the CDR3 is TGTGCCAGCAGTCAGGACAGGGGGCGAGATGGCTACACCTTC.

This clonotype showed up just once. V is TRBV11-2 and J is TRBJ2-1, with 7 bases matching TRBD2. Germline values: CDR1 SGHAT, CDR2 FQNNGV. This CDR3 comprises 16 residues. V dropped 0 bases and J dropped 0; count of bases not matched to a gene: 2. CDR3 protein: CASSLDLAASYNEQFF. DNA of the CDR3: TGTGCCAGCAGCTTAGATCTAGCGGCCTCCTACAATGAGCAGTTCTTC.

This clonotype occurred a few times. The rearrangement uses TRBV7-2 and TRBJ2-5; D assignment may be TRBD1 or TRBD2 (5 bases each). Germline V lookup: CDR1 SGHTA, CDR2 FQGNSA. Trimming left V 4 bases short and J 5 bases short, with 17 bases between. This CDR3 spans 15 amino acids. CDR3 DNA: TGTGCCAGCAGCTCGGAGGACATTGTCGGGGAGACCCAGTACTTC. Residues: CASSSEDIVGETQYF.

This clonotype was counted a few times. The chain employs TRBV7-9 and TRBJ2-4, with 8 bases fitting TRBD1. The J call is in doubt because the DNA end fits TRBJ2-5 better. The length of the CDR3 is 18 residues. Germline loops: CDR1 SEHNR, CDR2 FQNEAQ (reference sequence). The CDR3: CASSSDRWGGTGRETQYF. The DNA of the CDR3 is TGTGCCAGCAGCTCGGATCGCTGGGGTGGGACAGGCCGAGAGACCCAGTACTTC.

The chain employs TRBV20-1 and TRBJ2-7, with D possibly TRBD2 on 6 matching bases. The CDR3 is made up of 15 amino acids. Per germline, CDR1 DFQATT and CDR2 SNEGSKA (reference sequence). Trimming removed 6 bases from V and 4 bases from J, with 22 bases in between. CDR3 loop: CSAFPGTGTFYEQYF. The CDR3 DNA reads TGCAGTGCCTTCCCCGGGACTGGGACCTTTTACGAGCAGTACTTC.

CDR3: CASSLSARGADTQYF. CDR3 bases: TGTGCCAGCAGCCTTAGCGCCCGAGGGGCAGATACGCAGTATTTT. V usage is TRBV7-2 and J usage is TRBJ2-3; TRBD1 or TRBD2 may be the D gene (5 bases each). The CDR3 contains 15 residues. The V gene lost 5 bases and the J gene lost 4 bases, with 16 bases spanning the gap. Germline V CDR1 and CDR2: SGHTA, FQGNSA.

The chain combines TRBV10-3 with TRBJ1-1; unclear D gene. From germline, CDR1 is ENHRY and CDR2 SYGVKD. V gave up 4 bases and J gave up 1 base, with 4 bases separating them. The CDR3 has 12 amino acids. Written as DNA, the CDR3 is TGTGCCATCAGTGGGGGGAACACTGAAGCTTTCTTT. Residues: CAISGGNTEAFF.

The J gene is TRBJ2-7, the V gene TRBV14; D possibly corresponds to TRBD2 (5 bases). Germline lookup yields CDR1 SGHDN and CDR2 FVKESK. The V and J ends lost 4 bases and 3 bases respectively, with 19 bases between them. The CDR3 sequence is 16 residues long. The CDR3 here is CASSLTGSESLYEQYF. CDR3 coding DNA: TGTGCCAGCAGCCTGACGGGGTCTGAGTCTCTCTACGAGCAGTACTTC.

This clonotype was seen a few times. V and J are TRBV20-1 and TRBJ2-3; either TRBD1 or TRBD2 may fit D (5 bases each). Looked up from germline, CDR1 is DFQATT and CDR2 is SNEGSKA (reference sequence). V was pared by 5 bases and J by 1 base, with 10 bases between. The CDR3 spans 13 residues. CDR3 amino acids: CSARGPGTDTQYF. The CDR3 coding sequence is TGCAGTGCTCGGGGACCGGGCACAGATACGCAGTATTTT.

The chain recombines TRBV18 with TRBJ1-1; TRBD1 matches at 7 bases. V lost 3 bases to trimming and J lost 1 base; unmatched junction nucleotides: 5. The germline gives CDR1 KGHSH, CDR2 LQKENI. The CDR3 sequence is 15 residues long. CDR3 residues: CASSPLKGANTEAFF. The CDR3 DNA is TGTGCCAGCTCACCTCTGAAGGGGGCGAACACTGAAGCTTTCTTT.